Given below is one TCR beta chain in context. The data were obtained in a study of blood T cell repertoires in COVID-19. Libraries were prepared by immunoSEQ multiplex PCR; TCRdb keeps only in-frame clonotypes and omits some of them. The sample records under 100,000 clones, roughly 78% being singletons. This CDR3 region has 17 residues. Germline V gives CDR1 WSHSY, CDR2 SAAADI. The V and J ends lost 7 bases and 4 bases, in that order; junction bases with no gene match: 9. Sequenced input: peripheral blood. The sequence was collected from a man in his fifties or sixties with COVID-19, enrolled during active disease. The chain is built from TRBV10-2 and TRBJ2-2; 13 bases map to TRBD2. The CDR3 sequence: CASKGLAGHQRTGELFF. DNA for the CDR3: TGCGCCAGCAAGGGACTAGCGGGGCATCAGCGCACCGGGGAGCTGTTTTTT.